The clone carrying this TCR beta chain was seen only once. Trimming took 2 bases from V and 4 from J; bases not matched to a gene: 8. The CDR3 is 15 residues long. Germline V lookup: CDR1 SGHRS, CDR2 YFSETQ. These data originate in a study of blood T cell repertoires in COVID-19. The protocol was immunoSEQ multiplex PCR, while the TCRdb copy is restricted to in-frame clones and leaves out a portion. The sample contains 200,000 to 250,000 clones, about 87% of which appear only once. This clonotype was obtained from a woman between 25 and 40 years old who had recovered from COVID-19. The chain is built from TRBV5-1 and TRBJ1-2; 7 positions match TRBD1. The source material was PBMCs or T cells enriched from blood (not recorded which). CDR3 residues: CASSFLTGVAYGYTF. Here the CDR3 DNA reads TGCGCCAGCAGCTTTCTCACAGGGGTTGCCTATGGCTACACCTTC.